The source of this T cell receptor (beta chain) is a study of blood T cell repertoires in COVID-19. In the study overall: The United States, Italy and Spain provided the acute and convalescent COVID-19 samples. In each case, the material was cDNA or gDNA derived from T cells, B-cell-depleted T cells, or PBMCs.

Study processing details: It was from reference gene primer amplification that nucleated cell counts were estimated. Some clones are missing from TCRdb's copy, which holds only in-frame ones; the method was immunoSEQ multiplex PCR. The V and J calls and clone size were taken over from that table, and D and trimming were inferred from the DNA. The table includes 650,000 to 800,000 clones, more than 80% detected once. Per germline, CDR1 MDHEN and CDR2 SYDVKM. The CDR3 has 14 residues. The V end lost 3 bases, the J end lost 0 bases, and 6 bases lay between the germline ends. The chain has TRBV28 and TRBJ1-5, with D maybe TRBD1 (5 bases). The origin of this receptor is a woman under 30 with acute or convalescent COVID-19. Sequences were obtained from peripheral blood. The CDR3 sequence: CASSFRDSNQPQHF. The DNA of the CDR3 is TGTGCCAGCAGTTTCAGGGATAGCAATCAGCCCCAGCATTTT.